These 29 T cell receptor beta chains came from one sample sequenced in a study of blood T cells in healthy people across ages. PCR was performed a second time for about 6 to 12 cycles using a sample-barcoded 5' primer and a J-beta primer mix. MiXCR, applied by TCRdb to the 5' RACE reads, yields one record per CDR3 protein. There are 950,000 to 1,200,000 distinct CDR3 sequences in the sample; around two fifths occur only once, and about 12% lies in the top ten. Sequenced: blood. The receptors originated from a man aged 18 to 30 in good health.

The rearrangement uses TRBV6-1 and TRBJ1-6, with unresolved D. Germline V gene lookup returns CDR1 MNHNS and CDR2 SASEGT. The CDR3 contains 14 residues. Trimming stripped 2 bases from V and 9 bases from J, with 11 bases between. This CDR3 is CASSELGSGSPLHF. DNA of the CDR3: TGTGCCAGCAGTGAACTCGGGTCCGGTTCACCCCTCCACTTT.

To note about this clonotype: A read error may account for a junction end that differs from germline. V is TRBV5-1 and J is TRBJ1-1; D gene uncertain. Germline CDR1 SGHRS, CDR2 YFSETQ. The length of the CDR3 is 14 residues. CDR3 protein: CPSSFRTQNTEAFF. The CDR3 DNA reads TGCCCCAGCAGCTTTAGGACTCAGAACACTGAAGCTTTCTTT. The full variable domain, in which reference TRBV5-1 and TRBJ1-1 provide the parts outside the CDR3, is KAGVTQTPRYLIKTRGQQVTLSCSPISGHRSVSWYQQTPGQGLQFLFEYFSETQRNKGNFPGRFSGRQFSNSRSEMNVSTLELGDSALYLCPSSFRTQNTEAFFGQGTRLTVV.

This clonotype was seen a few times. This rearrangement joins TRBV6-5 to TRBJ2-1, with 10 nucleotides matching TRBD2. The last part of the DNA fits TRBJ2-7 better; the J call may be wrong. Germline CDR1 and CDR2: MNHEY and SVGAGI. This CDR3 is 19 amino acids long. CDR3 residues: CASSYSPTSGALTYNEQYF. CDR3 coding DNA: TGTGCCAGCAGTTACTCCCCAACTAGCGGGGCTTTAACCTACAATGAGCAGTACTTC.

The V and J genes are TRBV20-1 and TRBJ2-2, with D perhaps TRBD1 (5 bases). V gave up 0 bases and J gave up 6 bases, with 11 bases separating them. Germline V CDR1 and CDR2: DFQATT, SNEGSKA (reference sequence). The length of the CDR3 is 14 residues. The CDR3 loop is CSAREDKGPGELFF. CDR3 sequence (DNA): TGCAGTGCTAGAGAAGACAAGGGGCCCGGGGAGCTGTTTTTT.

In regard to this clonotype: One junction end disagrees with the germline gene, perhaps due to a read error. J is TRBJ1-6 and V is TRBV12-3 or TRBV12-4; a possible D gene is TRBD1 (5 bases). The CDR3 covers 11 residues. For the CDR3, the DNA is TGTGCCAGCAGTTTAACAGGACCCCCCCACTTT. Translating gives CASSLTGPPHF.

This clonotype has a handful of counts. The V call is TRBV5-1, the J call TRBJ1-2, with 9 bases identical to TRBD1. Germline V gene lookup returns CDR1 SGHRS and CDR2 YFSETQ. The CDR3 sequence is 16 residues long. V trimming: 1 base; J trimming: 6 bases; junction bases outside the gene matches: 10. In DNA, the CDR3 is TGCGCCAGCAGCTTGAACGACAGGGGGAAGGAGGATGGCTACACCTTC. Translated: CASSLNDRGKEDGYTF.

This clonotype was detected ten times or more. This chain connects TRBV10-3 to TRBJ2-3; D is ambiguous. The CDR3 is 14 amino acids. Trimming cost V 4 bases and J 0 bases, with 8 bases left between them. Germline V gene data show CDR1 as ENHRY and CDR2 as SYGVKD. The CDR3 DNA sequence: TGTGCCATCAGTGCAGTTGGGAGCACAGATACGCAGTATTTT. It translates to CAISAVGSTDTQYF.

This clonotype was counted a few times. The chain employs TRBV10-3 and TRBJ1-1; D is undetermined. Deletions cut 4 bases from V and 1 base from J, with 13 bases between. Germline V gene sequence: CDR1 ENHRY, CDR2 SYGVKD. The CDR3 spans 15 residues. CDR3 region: CAISVPGLRNTEAFF. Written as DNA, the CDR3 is TGTGCCATCAGTGTGCCAGGCCTCAGGAACACTGAAGCTTTCTTT.

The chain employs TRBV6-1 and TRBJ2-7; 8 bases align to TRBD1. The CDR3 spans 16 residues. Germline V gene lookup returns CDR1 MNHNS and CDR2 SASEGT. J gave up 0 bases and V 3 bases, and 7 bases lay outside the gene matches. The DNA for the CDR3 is TGTGCCAGCAGTGAGTGGGGACAGGAGATCTCCTACGAGCAGTACTTC. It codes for CASSEWGQEISYEQYF.

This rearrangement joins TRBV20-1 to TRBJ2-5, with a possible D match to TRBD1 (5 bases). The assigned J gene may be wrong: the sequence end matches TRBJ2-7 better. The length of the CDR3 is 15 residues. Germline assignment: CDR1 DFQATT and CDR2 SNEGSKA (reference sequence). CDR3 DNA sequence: TGCAGTGCCACCATCAGGCAGGGCGGTTTCCACGAGCAGTACTTC. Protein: CSATIRQGGFHEQYF.

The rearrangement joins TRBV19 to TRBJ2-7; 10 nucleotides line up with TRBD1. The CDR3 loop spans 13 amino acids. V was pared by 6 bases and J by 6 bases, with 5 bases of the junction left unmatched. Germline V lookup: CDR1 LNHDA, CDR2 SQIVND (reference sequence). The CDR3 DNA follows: TGTGCCAGTAGCAGCGACAGGGGGCTCGAGCAGTACTTC. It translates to CASSSDRGLEQYF.

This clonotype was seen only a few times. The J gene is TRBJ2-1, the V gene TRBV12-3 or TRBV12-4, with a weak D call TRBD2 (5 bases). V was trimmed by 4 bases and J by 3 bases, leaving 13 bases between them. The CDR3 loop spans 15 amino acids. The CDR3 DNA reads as TGTGCCAGCAGTTCCCTCGTCCGGGACTACAATGAGCAGTTCTTC. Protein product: CASSSLVRDYNEQFF.

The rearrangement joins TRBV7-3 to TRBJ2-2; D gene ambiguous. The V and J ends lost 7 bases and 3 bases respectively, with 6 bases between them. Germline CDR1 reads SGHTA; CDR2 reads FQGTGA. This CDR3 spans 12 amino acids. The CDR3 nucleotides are TGTGCCAGCACCCCTGACACCGGGGAGCTGTTTTTT. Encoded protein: CASTPDTGELFF.

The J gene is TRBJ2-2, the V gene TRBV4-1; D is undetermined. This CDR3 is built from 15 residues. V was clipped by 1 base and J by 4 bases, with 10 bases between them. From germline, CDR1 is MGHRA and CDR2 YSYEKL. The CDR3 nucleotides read TGCGCCAGCAGCCAAGTAGATGGTGGCACCGGGGAGCTGTTTTTT. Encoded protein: CASSQVDGGTGELFF.

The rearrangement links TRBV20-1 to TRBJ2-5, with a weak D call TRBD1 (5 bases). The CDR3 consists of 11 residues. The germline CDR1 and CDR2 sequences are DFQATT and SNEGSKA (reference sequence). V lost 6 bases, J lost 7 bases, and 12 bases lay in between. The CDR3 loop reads CSAQGLGTQYF. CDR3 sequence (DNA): TGCAGTGCCCAGGGTCTTGGGACCCAGTACTTC.

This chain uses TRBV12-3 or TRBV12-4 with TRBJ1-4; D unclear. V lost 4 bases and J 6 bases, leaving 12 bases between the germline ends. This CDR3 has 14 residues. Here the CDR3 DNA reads TGTGCCAGCAGTTCGACAACCAACCATGAAAAACTGTTTTTT. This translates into CASSSTTNHEKLFF.

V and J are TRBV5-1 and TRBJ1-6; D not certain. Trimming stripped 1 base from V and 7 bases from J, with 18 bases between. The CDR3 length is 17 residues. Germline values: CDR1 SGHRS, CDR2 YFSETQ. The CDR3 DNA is TGCGCCAGCAGCTTGAGGAGTCAGAAGGGCAACAATTCACCCCTCCACTTT. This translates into CASSLRSQKGNNSPLHF.

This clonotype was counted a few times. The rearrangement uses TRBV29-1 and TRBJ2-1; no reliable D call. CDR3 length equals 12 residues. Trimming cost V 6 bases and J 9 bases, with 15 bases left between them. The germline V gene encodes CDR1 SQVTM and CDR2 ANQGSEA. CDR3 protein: CSVLAEPSEQFF. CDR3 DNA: TGCAGCGTCCTCGCAGAGCCTAGTGAGCAGTTCTTC.

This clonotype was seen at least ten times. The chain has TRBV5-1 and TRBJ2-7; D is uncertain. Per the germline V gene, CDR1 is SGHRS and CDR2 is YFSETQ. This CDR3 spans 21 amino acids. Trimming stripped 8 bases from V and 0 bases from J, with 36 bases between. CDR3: CASRPVVHNVVDGRSSYEQYF. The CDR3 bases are TGCGCCAGTAGGCCCGTAGTACACAACGTCGTCGATGGACGAAGCTCCTACGAGCAGTACTTC.

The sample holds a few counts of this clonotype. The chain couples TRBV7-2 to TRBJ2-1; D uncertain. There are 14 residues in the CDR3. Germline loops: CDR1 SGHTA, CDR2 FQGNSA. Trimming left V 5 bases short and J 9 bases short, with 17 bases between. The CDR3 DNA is TGTGCCAGCAGCCGCCATGAGTCTGGGTCTGAGCAGTTCTTC. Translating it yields CASSRHESGSEQFF.

Here the CDR3 DNA reads TGTGCCAGCAGCAGGGTGGGTGGCTACACCTTC. Translating it yields CASSRVGGYTF. V gene TRBV6-6 combines with J gene TRBJ1-2; a possible D gene is TRBD1 (5 bases). CDR1 and CDR2 from the germline V gene are MNHNY and SVGAGI (reference sequence). V gave up 6 bases and J gave up 7 bases, with 9 bases separating them. The CDR3 contains 11 residues.

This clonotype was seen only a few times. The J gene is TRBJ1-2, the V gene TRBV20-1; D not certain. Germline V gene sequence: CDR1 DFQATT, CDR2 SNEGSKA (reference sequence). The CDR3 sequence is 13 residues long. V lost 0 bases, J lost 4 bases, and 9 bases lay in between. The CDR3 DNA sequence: TGCAGTGCTAGAGATTATAGGACCTATGGCTACACCTTC. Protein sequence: CSARDYRTYGYTF.

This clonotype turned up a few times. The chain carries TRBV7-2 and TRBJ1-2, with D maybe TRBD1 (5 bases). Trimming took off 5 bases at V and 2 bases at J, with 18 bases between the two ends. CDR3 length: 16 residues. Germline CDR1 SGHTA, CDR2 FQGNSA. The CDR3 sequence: CASSPDPGRLNYGYTF. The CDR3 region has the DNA TGTGCCAGCAGCCCAGATCCGGGACGGCTGAACTATGGCTACACCTTC. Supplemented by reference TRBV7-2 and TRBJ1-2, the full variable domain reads GAGVSQSPSNKVTEKGKDVELRCDPISGHTALYWYRQSLGQGLEFLIYFQGNSAPDKSGLPSDRFSAERTGGSVSTLTIQRTQQEDSAVYLCASSPDPGRLNYGYTFGSGTRLTVV.

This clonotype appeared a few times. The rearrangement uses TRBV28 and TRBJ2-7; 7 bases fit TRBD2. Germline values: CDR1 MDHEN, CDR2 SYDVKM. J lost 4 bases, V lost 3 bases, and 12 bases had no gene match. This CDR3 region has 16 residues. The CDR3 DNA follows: TGTGCCAGCAGTTTTGGGTCCACTAGCGTCGGATACGAGCAGTACTTC. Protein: CASSFGSTSVGYEQYF.

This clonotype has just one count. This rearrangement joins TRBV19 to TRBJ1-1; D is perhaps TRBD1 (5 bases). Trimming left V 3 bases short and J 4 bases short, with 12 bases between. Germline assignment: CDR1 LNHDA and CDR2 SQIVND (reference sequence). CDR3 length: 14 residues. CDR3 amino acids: CASSMATGRTEAFF. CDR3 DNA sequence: TGTGCCAGTAGTATGGCAACAGGTCGCACTGAAGCTTTCTTT. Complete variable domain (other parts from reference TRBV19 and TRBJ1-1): DGGITQSPKYLFRKEGQNVTLSCEQNLNHDAMYWYRQDPGQGLRLIYYSQIVNDFQKGDIAEGYSVSREKKESFPLTVTSAQKNPTAFYLCASSMATGRTEAFFGQGTRLTVV.

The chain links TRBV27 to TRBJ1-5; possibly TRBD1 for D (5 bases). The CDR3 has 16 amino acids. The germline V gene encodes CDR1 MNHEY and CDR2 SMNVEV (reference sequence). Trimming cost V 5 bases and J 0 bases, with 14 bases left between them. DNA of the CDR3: TGTGCCAGCAGTCCCCGAATGACAGTTAGCAATCAGCCCCAGCATTTT. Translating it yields CASSPRMTVSNQPQHF.

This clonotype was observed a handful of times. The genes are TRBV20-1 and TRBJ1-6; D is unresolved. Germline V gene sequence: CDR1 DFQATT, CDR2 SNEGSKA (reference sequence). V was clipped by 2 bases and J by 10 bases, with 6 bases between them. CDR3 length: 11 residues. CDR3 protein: CSARTGSPLHF. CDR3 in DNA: TGCAGTGCTAGAACCGGCTCACCCCTCCACTTT.

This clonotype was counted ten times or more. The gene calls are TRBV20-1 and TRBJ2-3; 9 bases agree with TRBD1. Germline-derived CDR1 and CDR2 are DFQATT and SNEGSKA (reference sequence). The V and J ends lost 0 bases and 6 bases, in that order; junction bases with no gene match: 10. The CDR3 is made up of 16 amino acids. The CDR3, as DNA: TGCAGTGCTAGAGATGCTCGGACAGGGGATGGCGATACGCAGTATTTT. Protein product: CSARDARTGDGDTQYF.

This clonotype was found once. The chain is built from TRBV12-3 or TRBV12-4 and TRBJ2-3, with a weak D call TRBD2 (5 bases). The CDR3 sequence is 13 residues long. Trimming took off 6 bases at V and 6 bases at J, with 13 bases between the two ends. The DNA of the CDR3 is TGTGCCAGCAGCTCAAAACCGGGGGATACGCAGTATTTT. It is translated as CASSSKPGDTQYF.